A selection of T cell receptor beta chains follows, all from one sample in a study of T cell responses to AZD1222 COVID-19 vaccine. Sequencing used immunoSEQ multiplex PCR; TCRdb keeps in-frame clones, though not all of them. The data show some 120,000 clones, 93% seen once. Sequences were derived from peripheral blood, sampled on day 0 of AZD1222 vaccination. The source is an adult in good health. CDR3s include the opening cysteine and the closing phenylalanine or tryptophan. D genes are given only for firm matches. Clone size appears in some rows only: once, few, many, or a class for an expanded clone.

D gene	V gene	J gene	clone size	CDR3 protein	CDR3 DNA
-	TRBV5-1	TRBJ1-1	-	CASSLKGAALEAFF	TGCGCCAGCAGCTTAAAAGGGGCGGCTCTCGAAGCTTTCTTT
-	TRBV18	TRBJ1-2	-	CASSHRDVGYTF	TGTGCCAGCTCTCACAGGGACGTGGGCTACACCTTC
-	TRBV6-5	TRBJ2-1	-	CASSYHPDRVGEQFF	TGTGCCAGCAGTTACCACCCCGATAGGGTCGGTGAGCAGTTCTTC
TRBD1	TRBV5-8	TRBJ1-5	-	CASSPDRARNQPQHF	TGTGCCAGCAGCCCGGACAGGGCTCGCAATCAGCCCCAGCATTTT
TRBD1	TRBV19	TRBJ2-2	-	CASSIGTGYTGELFF	TGTGCCAGTAGTATAGGGACAGGGTACACCGGGGAGCTGTTTTTT
TRBD1	TRBV12-3/TRBV12-4	TRBJ1-2	-	CASSRDRGYGYTF	TGTGCCAGCAGCCGGGACAGGGGCTATGGCTACACCTTC
-	TRBV5-6	TRBJ1-1	-	CASSGFNGGAEAFF	TGTGCCAGCAGCGGCTTCAATGGGGGAGCTGAAGCTTTCTTT
-	TRBV7-6	TRBJ1-2	-	CASSLRGEGYGYTF	TGTGCCAGCAGCTTAAGGGGGGAAGGCTATGGCTACACCTTC
TRBD2	TRBV19	TRBJ2-7	-	CASRRTSDLYEQYF	TGTGCCAGTAGGCGGACTAGCGACCTCTACGAGCAGTACTTC
-	TRBV10-3	TRBJ1-1	-	CAISGNRNTEAFF	TGTGCCATCAGTGGTAACAGGAACACTGAAGCTTTCTTT
-	TRBV18	TRBJ2-5	-	CASSLGNQETQYF	TGTGCCAGCTCACTCGGAAACCAAGAGACCCAGTACTTC
TRBD2	TRBV27	TRBJ2-2	-	CASSLRLLYGGGLAGELFF	TGTGCCAGCAGTTTGAGGCTGCTTTATGGCGGGGGACTGGCCGGGGAGCTGTTTTTT
-	TRBV5-5	TRBJ1-2	-	CASSLTVNYGYTF	TGTGCCAGCAGCTTGACTGTTAACTATGGCTACACCTTC
TRBD1	TRBV4-2	TRBJ1-4	-	CASSQDRGREKLFF	TGTGCCAGCAGCCAAGACAGGGGGCGAGAAAAACTGTTTTTT
-	TRBV10-3	TRBJ1-2	-	CAIQVQGNHYGYTF	TGTGCCATTCAGGTCCAGGGAAACCACTATGGCTACACCTTC
TRBD1	TRBV19	TRBJ1-4	-	CASRSDRDRVEKLFF	TGTGCCAGTAGATCAGACCGGGACAGGGTTGAAAAACTGTTTTTT
-	TRBV3-1/TRBV3-2	TRBJ1-4	-	CASSHGGQRREKLFF	TGTGCCAGCAGCCATGGGGGCCAGCGACGTGAAAAACTGTTTTTT
TRBD1	TRBV5-6	TRBJ1-2	once	CASSLRWTGGPGYTF	TGTGCCAGCAGCTTGAGGTGGACAGGGGGACCAGGCTACACCTTC
-	TRBV6-6	TRBJ1-1	-	CASSYEVGSTEAFF	TGTGCCAGCAGTTACGAGGTAGGGAGCACTGAAGCTTTCTTT
-	TRBV5-1	TRBJ2-5	-	CASSLRAGPQETQYF	TGCGCCAGCAGCTTACGGGCAGGGCCCCAAGAGACCCAGTACTTC
-	TRBV4-2	TRBJ1-4	-	CASSQDGTNGKLFF	TGTGCCAGCAGCCAAGATGGAACAAACGGAAAACTGTTTTTT
-	TRBV12-3/TRBV12-4	TRBJ1-2	-	CASSLPANYGYTF	TGTGCCAGCAGTTTACCAGCTAACTATGGCTACACCTTC
-	TRBV28	TRBJ1-4	-	CASSAVPGVQGNEKLFF	TGTGCCAGCAGTGCCGTCCCCGGGGTACAGGGTAATGAAAAACTGTTTTTT
-	TRBV10-3	TRBJ1-6	-	CAINGGSNSPLHF	TGTGCCATCAATGGTGGCAGCAATTCACCCCTCCACTTT
-	TRBV18	TRBJ1-2	-	CASRGTGHRGYTF	TGTGCCAGTAGGGGGACCGGGCATAGAGGCTACACCTTC
TRBD1	TRBV6-6	TRBJ1-2	-	CASSYSKGTVSYGYTF	TGTGCCAGCAGTTACTCGAAAGGGACAGTCAGTTATGGCTACACCTTC
-	TRBV7-9	TRBJ1-1	-	CASSPSGQNTEAFF	TGTGCCAGCAGCCCGTCGGGTCAGAACACTGAAGCTTTCTTT